Shown below are 32 T cell receptor beta chains from a single sample sequenced in a study of T-cell reconstitution after alpha-beta-depleted transplantation in children (TCRdb year 2016). The treatment or condition label for this specimen denotes: allogeneic hematopoietic cell transplantation with graft depleted of TCRalphabeta T cells and CD19 B cells. The library was made by PCR. For sequencing, an Illumina HiSeq 2500 was employed. Molecular barcoding was employed in the preparation of TCR libraries, with unique molecular identifiers being used to normalize TCRbeta repertoire quantification. The public reads were reprocessed in TCRdb via fastp at Q25 and MiXCR, keeping in-frame beta chains. Each CDR3 protein appears once, grouped with its most common genes and DNA. This sample holds roughly 570,000 distinct CDR3 sequences; around 27% were observed only once. 35% to 40% of the sample rests with the top ten.

The input for sequencing was PBMCs, taken before TCRalphabeta/CD19-depleted stem cell transplant. All receptors derive from a boy under two years old with Wiskott-Aldrich syndrome, due to receive a stem cell transplant.

The gene calls are TRBV4-1 and TRBJ2-7; possibly TRBD1 for D (6 bases). CDR3 length: 16 residues. The germline V gene encodes CDR1 MGHRA and CDR2 YSYEKL. V was cut by 4 bases and J by 1 base, with 17 bases left in between. The CDR3 sequence: CASSRSSDSLSYEQYF. CDR3 nucleotide sequence: TGCGCCAGCAGCCGGTCCTCGGACAGCCTTTCCTACGAGCAGTACTTC.

This clonotype appeared a few times. The J gene is TRBJ1-4, the V gene TRBV20-1; 12 nucleotides agree with TRBD1. V was clipped by 2 bases and J by 8 bases; unmatched bases: 6. The CDR3 runs to 15 residues. Germline CDR1 is DFQATT and CDR2 is SNEGSKA (reference sequence). The CDR3, as DNA: TGCAGTGCTAGATCTTGGGACAGGGGGCTAGAAAAACTGTTTTTT. Translated, it gives CSARSWDRGLEKLFF.

V usage is TRBV20-1 and J usage is TRBJ2-7, with D hard to call. V was clipped by 0 bases and J by 0 bases, with 6 bases between them. The germline CDR1 and CDR2 sequences are DFQATT and SNEGSKA (reference sequence). The CDR3 extends over 13 amino acids. CDR3 in DNA: TGCAGTGCTAGAGACGAGAGCTCCTACGAGCAGTACTTC. The encoded protein is CSARDESSYEQYF.

The chain employs TRBV5-1 and TRBJ2-2, with D possibly matching TRBD2 (5 bases). V lost 6 bases, J lost 5 bases, and 14 bases lay in between. Per the germline V gene, CDR1 is SGHRS and CDR2 is YFSETQ. This CDR3 spans 14 amino acids. DNA for the CDR3: TGCGCCAGCACAATCCGTCCGGGGACCGGGGAGCTGTTTTTT. Protein: CASTIRPGTGELFF.

This clonotype was seen a few times. The rearrangement uses TRBV20-1 and TRBJ2-3, with 10 bases that match TRBD2. V was clipped by 6 bases and J by 4 bases; unmatched bases: 10. The length of the CDR3 is 15 residues. CDR1 is DFQATT, CDR2 SNEGSKA, per germline (reference sequence). The CDR3 reads CSAHPPGTSADTQYF. The CDR3 DNA sequence: TGCAGTGCCCATCCCCCCGGGACTAGCGCAGATACGCAGTATTTT.

This clonotype has just one count. Written as DNA, the CDR3 is TGTGCCAGCAGCTTCCTGACTAGCGGGAGTTTAAATGAGCAGTTCTTC. Its protein is CASSFLTSGSLNEQFF. The rearrangement uses TRBV11-2 and TRBJ2-1; 12 nucleotides align to TRBD2. Germline-derived CDR1 and CDR2 are SGHAT and FQNNGV. V was clipped by 3 bases and J by 7 bases; unmatched bases: 7. The CDR3 is 16 residues long.

J is TRBJ2-7 and V is TRBV7-2; maybe TRBD2 (6 bases). Germline CDR1 SGHTA, CDR2 FQGNSA. Deletions cut 2 bases from V and 3 bases from J, with 14 bases between. The CDR3 consists of 15 residues. The CDR3 DNA is TGTGCCAGCAGCTTATTCCGGGAGTATTACTACGAGCAGTACTTC. The encoded protein is CASSLFREYYYEQYF.

The chain links TRBV4-2 to TRBJ1-5; D remains ambiguous. CDR1 and CDR2 from the germline V gene are LGHNA and YNFKEQ. CDR3 length equals 17 residues. V lost 4 bases to trimming and J lost 2 bases, with 18 bases between them. CDR3 DNA sequence: TGTGCCAGCAGCCCAGGATTCGGACCGGGTGGCAATCAGCCCCAGCATTTT. Translation gives CASSPGFGPGGNQPQHF.

The J gene is TRBJ1-5, the V gene TRBV20-1; D unclear. V lost 3 bases, J lost 4 bases, and 16 bases lay in between. Germline V CDR1 and CDR2: DFQATT, SNEGSKA (reference sequence). The length of the CDR3 is 15 residues. This chain's CDR3 is CSASAHKTINQPQHF. The CDR3 bases are TGCAGTGCTAGTGCCCATAAGACAATTAATCAGCCCCAGCATTTT.

V and J are TRBV3-1 and TRBJ1-2; TRBD1 is a possible D gene (6 bases). V was pared by 0 bases and J by 6 bases, with 11 bases between. Germline V CDR1 and CDR2: LGHDT, YNNKEL (reference sequence). There are 14 residues in the CDR3. Here the CDR3 DNA reads TGTGCCAGCAGCCAAGATGCAGGGGCGGATGGCTACACCTTC. Translated: CASSQDAGADGYTF.

V usage is TRBV9 and J usage is TRBJ2-2; D possibly corresponds to TRBD2 (5 bases). The germline CDR1 and CDR2 sequences are SGDLS and YYNGEE. V was clipped by 1 base and J by 6 bases, with 13 bases between them. The CDR3 extends over 15 amino acids. The CDR3 DNA follows: TGTGCCAGCAGCGTATTGAGGGAGCCTTCCGGGGAGCTGTTTTTT. It translates to CASSVLREPSGELFF.

This clonotype was detected only a few times. V gene TRBV20-1 combines with J gene TRBJ2-3, with D perhaps matching TRBD1 (6 bases). V lost 0 bases and J lost 2, with 9 bases in between. This CDR3 has 14 residues. Germline loops: CDR1 DFQATT, CDR2 SNEGSKA (reference sequence). CDR3 region: CSARDDRFTDTQYF. The CDR3 DNA follows: TGCAGTGCTAGAGACGACAGGTTCACAGATACGCAGTATTTT.

This clonotype was detected only a few times. The rearrangement joins TRBV27 to TRBJ2-3; 9 bases align to TRBD1. This CDR3 is built from 16 residues. Germline values: CDR1 MNHEY, CDR2 SMNVEV (reference sequence). The V gene end was trimmed by 1 base and the J gene end by 6 bases; junction bases not matched to a gene: 8. CDR3 nucleotide sequence: TGTGCCAGCAGTTTATGGAGGGGACAGGGTGGTGATACGCAGTATTTT. Translating it yields CASSLWRGQGGDTQYF.

The V call is TRBV5-1, the J call TRBJ1-2, with a weak D call TRBD1 (6 bases). CDR1 and CDR2 (germline): SGHRS, YFSETQ. This CDR3 spans 14 amino acids. Trimming took off 3 bases at V and 5 bases at J, with 14 bases between the two ends. Written as DNA, the CDR3 is TGCGCCAGCAGCTGGACTAGGGGGGGATATGGCTACACCTTC. Protein sequence: CASSWTRGGYGYTF.

The V call is TRBV5-1, the J call TRBJ1-1; D is perhaps TRBD1 (5 bases). Deletions cut 0 bases from V and 2 bases from J, with 14 bases between. The CDR3 is made up of 16 amino acids. Germline CDR1 reads SGHRS; CDR2 reads YFSETQ. CDR3 nucleotide sequence: TGCGCCAGCAGCTTGGTTTCGGGGGGAGGAAACACTGAAGCTTTCTTT. Amino acid sequence: CASSLVSGGGNTEAFF.

The chain employs TRBV15 and TRBJ2-3; D possibly corresponds to TRBD2 (5 bases). CDR1 LNHNV and CDR2 YYDKDF come from the germline V gene (reference sequence). The CDR3 has 15 residues. Trimming shortened V by 4 bases and J by 0 bases, and 11 bases separated the two germline ends. The CDR3 reads CATSTSAVSTDTQYF. As DNA, the CDR3 is TGTGCCACCAGCACCTCAGCGGTTAGCACAGATACGCAGTATTTT.

The chain uses TRBV4-2 and TRBJ2-1, with D possibly TRBD2 on 7 matching bases. The length of the CDR3 is 15 residues. The V end was cut by 11 bases, the J end by 9 bases, with 26 bases between. Germline CDR1 LGHNA, CDR2 YNFKEQ. The CDR3 DNA is TGTGCCGGGGGGGAGGAGGGGGGAGGCTATGGTGAGCAGTTCTTC. Protein: CAGGEEGGGYGEQFF.

This clonotype was counted only a few times. This chain uses TRBV6-5 with TRBJ1-1; D may be TRBD1 (5 bases). The CDR3 spans 15 residues. The germline CDR1 and CDR2 sequences are MNHEY and SVGAGI. V gave up 5 bases and J gave up 2 bases, with 15 bases separating them. The CDR3 DNA follows: TGTGCCAGCAGTCGGCACCGGGACTTAAACACTGAAGCTTTCTTT. As protein: CASSRHRDLNTEAFF.

V and J are TRBV28 and TRBJ2-7, with 7 bases fitting TRBD1. This CDR3 is 15 amino acids long. V lost 4 bases and J lost 9; bases outside the gene matches: 15. CDR1 and CDR2 from the germline V gene are MDHEN and SYDVKM. The CDR3 coding sequence is TGTGCCAGCAGTTCACTAGGGGGCTCTAATGTAGCGCAGTACTTC. Translation: CASSSLGGSNVAQYF.

This clonotype has a handful of counts. The chain recombines TRBV24-1 with TRBJ2-3, with 9 bases identical to TRBD1. Germline assignment: CDR1 KGHDR and CDR2 SFDVKD. The CDR3 runs 18 residues. Losses at the gene ends were 0 bases for V and 2 bases for J; bases not matched to a gene: 8. CDR3 protein: CATSDLQVGTGSTDTQYF. The CDR3 DNA follows: TGTGCCACCAGTGATTTGCAAGTGGGGACAGGGTCCACAGATACGCAGTATTTT.

In this sample, this clonotype turned up many times. The rearrangement joins TRBV24-1 to TRBJ2-7; 9 bases agree with TRBD2. Losses at the gene ends were 0 bases for V and 6 bases for J; bases not matched to a gene: 2. CDR1 is KGHDR, CDR2 SFDVKD, per germline. The CDR3 runs 14 residues. CDR3 nucleotide sequence: TGTGCCACCAGTGATTTGACTAGCGGGTCCGAGCAGTACTTC. It is translated as CATSDLTSGSEQYF.

This chain connects TRBV5-1 to TRBJ2-7; D might be TRBD2 (5 bases). Germline V gives CDR1 SGHRS, CDR2 YFSETQ. V was clipped by 4 bases and J by 3 bases, with 11 bases between them. The CDR3 is 13 residues long. This chain's CDR3 is CASSPDSVYEQYF. DNA for the CDR3: TGCGCCAGCAGCCCGGACTCCGTCTACGAGCAGTACTTC.

The chain links TRBV20-1 to TRBJ2-1; 7 bases line up with TRBD1. V shed 4 bases and J 5 bases; nucleotides not matched to a gene: 8. The CDR3 consists of 14 residues. CDR1 and CDR2 from the germline V gene are DFQATT and SNEGSKA (reference sequence). The CDR3 is CSATRQGRHNEQFF. Here the CDR3 DNA reads TGCAGTGCTACAAGACAGGGCCGACACAATGAGCAGTTCTTC.

With regard to this clonotype: Relative to the germline gene, one junction end is altered; a read error may explain this. The rearrangement joins TRBV6-6 to TRBJ2-5; D ambiguous. The CDR3 spans 12 residues. The germline gives CDR1 MNHNY, CDR2 SVGAGI (reference sequence). The CDR3 sequence is CASRYSGETQYF. The CDR3 DNA reads TGTGCCAGCCGTTACTCGGGAGAGACCCAGTACTTC.

The chain joins TRBV7-9 to TRBJ1-2; weak D call: TRBD1 (6 bases). V lost 11 bases and J 6 bases, leaving 13 bases between the germline ends. CDR1 and CDR2 (germline): SEHNR, FQNEAQ (reference sequence). The CDR3 length is 11 residues. For the CDR3, the DNA is TGTGCCTTCGGGGGGCGCAATGGCTACACCTTC. Translation: CAFGGRNGYTF.

J is TRBJ2-1 and V is TRBV7-9, with 9 bases that match TRBD1. The CDR3 spans 15 residues. V was pared by 4 bases and J by 6 bases, with 7 bases of the junction left unmatched. Germline assignment: CDR1 SEHNR and CDR2 FQNEAQ (reference sequence). The CDR3 reads CASSSMGQGFNEQFF. CDR3 DNA sequence: TGTGCCAGCAGCTCAATGGGACAGGGTTTCAATGAGCAGTTCTTC.

This clonotype was detected a few times. V and J are TRBV20-1 and TRBJ2-5, with TRBD1 as a possible D gene (6 bases). Germline V gene sequence: CDR1 DFQATT, CDR2 SNEGSKA (reference sequence). Trimming cost V 0 bases and J 4 bases, with 12 bases left between them. This CDR3 has 14 residues. The CDR3 protein is CSARDRGRGETQYF. CDR3 DNA: TGCAGTGCTAGAGATCGTGGCAGGGGAGAGACCCAGTACTTC.

The rearrangement links TRBV20-1 to TRBJ2-7; 12 bases match TRBD2. The germline V gene encodes CDR1 DFQATT and CDR2 SNEGSKA (reference sequence). V gave up 0 bases and J gave up 5 bases; unmatched junction bases: 8. The CDR3 loop spans 16 amino acids. CDR3 protein: CSAREALAGGLDEQYF. CDR3 nucleotides: TGCAGTGCTAGAGAAGCACTAGCGGGAGGTCTTGACGAGCAGTACTTC.

V usage is TRBV7-2 and J usage is TRBJ2-1; 8 bases fit TRBD2. The CDR3 sequence is 16 residues long. The V gene end was trimmed by 4 bases and the J gene end by 2 bases; junction bases not matched to a gene: 7. CDR1 and CDR2 (germline): SGHTA, FQGNSA. CDR3 nucleotides: TGTGCCAGCAGCTGGAGGACTAGCCACACCTACAATGAGCAGTTCTTC. As protein: CASSWRTSHTYNEQFF.

The chain has TRBV20-1 and TRBJ2-7, with D possibly being TRBD1 (6 bases). CDR3 length equals 13 residues. CDR1 and CDR2 (germline): DFQATT, SNEGSKA (reference sequence). V was shortened by 4 bases and J by 2 bases, with 12 bases between the two germline ends. In nucleotides, the CDR3 is TGCAGTGCTACCTCCGGACAGACCTACGAGCAGTACTTC. Translation gives CSATSGQTYEQYF.

The chain employs TRBV20-1 and TRBJ2-1; D may match TRBD1 or TRBD2 (5 bases each). CDR3 length: 15 residues. Trimming stripped 2 bases from V and 1 base from J, with 12 bases between. Germline CDR1 and CDR2: DFQATT and SNEGSKA (reference sequence). Here the CDR3 DNA reads TGCAGTGCTAGAAGGGACCCAAATTCCTACAATGAGCAGTTCTTC. Translation gives CSARRDPNSYNEQFF.

This clonotype was observed a handful of times. In nucleotides, the CDR3 is TGTGCCAGCAGCTTAGCGTCGGGCAGGCTTGGCTACACCTTC. As protein: CASSLASGRLGYTF. This sequence joins TRBV7-2 and TRBJ1-2; no definite D call. The CDR3 loop spans 14 amino acids. Trimming removed 0 bases at V and 7 bases at J, with 12 bases between. Germline V CDR1 and CDR2: SGHTA, FQGNSA.